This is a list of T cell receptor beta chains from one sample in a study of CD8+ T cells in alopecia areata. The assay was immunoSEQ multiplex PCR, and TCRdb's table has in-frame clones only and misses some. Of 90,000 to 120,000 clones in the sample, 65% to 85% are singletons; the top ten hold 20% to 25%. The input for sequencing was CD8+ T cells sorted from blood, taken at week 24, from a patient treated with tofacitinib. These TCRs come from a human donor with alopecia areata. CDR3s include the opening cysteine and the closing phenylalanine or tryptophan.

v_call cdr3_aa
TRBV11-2 CASSAPGQPYEQYF
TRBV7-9 CASSLGRDNEQFF
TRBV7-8 CASSSRRETQYF
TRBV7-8 CASSPEDTAYEQYF
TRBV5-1 CASRTGASYEQYF
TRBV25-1 CASSEYNALGGEGELFF
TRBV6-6 CASSFRLAGGSYEQYF
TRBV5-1 CASRIDRNNSPLHF
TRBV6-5 CASSFLAGGPVQFF
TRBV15 CATSSLTVRPYEQYF
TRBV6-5 CASTHTGGSGNTIYF
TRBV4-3 CASSRGTGPTYEQYF
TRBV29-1 CSVERGGQDTQYF
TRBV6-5 CASRQGWPSNYGYTF
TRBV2 CASRDPSGRTYNEQFF
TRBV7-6 CASAGGMQETQYF
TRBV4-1 CASSQDLYRSTEAFF
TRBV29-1 CSVLSPPSTGELFF
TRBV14 CASSQGRGGDTQYF
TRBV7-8 CASKLTGENSPLHF
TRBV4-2 CASSPHLIQNSPLHF
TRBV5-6 CASSLSGYEQYF
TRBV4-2 CASSQVSGGTDTQYF
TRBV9 CASSVAFVTRANTGELFF
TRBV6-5 CASSYLGTGNTEAFF
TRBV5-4 CASSADRGSGNTIYF
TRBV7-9 CASSSGTSNYNEQFF
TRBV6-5 CASSGDWEWLGVVF
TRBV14 CASSQDRDSGVNSYNEQFF
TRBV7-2 CASSLAISGGALADTQYF
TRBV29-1 CSVEDGASGYQETQYF
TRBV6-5 CASEGLRGGYTF
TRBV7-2 CASSLGGVGTDTQYF
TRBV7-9 CASSFPTSGGVRYEQYF
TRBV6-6 CASSYPWAARTETQYF
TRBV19 CASSTLTKNTEAFF
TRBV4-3 CASSQDRASGENNEQFF
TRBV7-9 CASSQGISYEQYF
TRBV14 CASSHGIGDEQYF
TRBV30 CAWDPGTEGYEQYF